These 32 T cell receptor beta chains came from one sample sequenced in a study of blood T cell repertoires in COVID-19. Repertoires were generated with immunoSEQ multiplex PCR, while TCRdb's copy carries only in-frame clones and drops some. This sample has 250,000 to 400,000 clones, with approximately 90% found just once. The sequenced material came from peripheral blood. These receptors all come from a young woman with COVID-19, enrolled during active disease.

The chain carries TRBV19 and TRBJ1-6; D is perhaps TRBD1 (5 bases). V lost 6 bases and J 5 bases, leaving 14 bases between the germline ends. Germline CDR1 and CDR2: LNHDA and SQIVND (reference sequence). The CDR3 is made up of 15 amino acids. The CDR3 reads CASRIYTGDNSPLHF. CDR3 sequence (DNA): TGTGCCAGTAGGATCTATACAGGTGATAATTCACCCCTCCACTTT.

The rearrangement links TRBV5-1 to TRBJ2-2; possibly TRBD2 for D (6 bases). Trimming left V 6 bases short and J 6 bases short, with 15 bases between. The CDR3 extends over 14 amino acids. Germline-derived CDR1 and CDR2 are SGHRS and YFSETQ. CDR3 in amino acids: CASKRGTSAGELFF. CDR3 sequence (DNA): TGCGCCAGCAAACGGGGGACCTCGGCCGGGGAGCTGTTTTTT.

J is TRBJ2-3 and V is TRBV6-2 or TRBV6-3, with unresolved D. The V and J ends lost 2 bases and 1 base respectively, with 7 bases between them. This CDR3 region has 14 residues. Germline assignment: CDR1 MNHEY and CDR2 SVGEGT. The CDR3 sequence: CASSYVVRTDTQYF. Here the CDR3 DNA reads TGTGCCAGCAGTTACGTAGTACGCACAGATACGCAGTATTTT.

This clone has more than one count but fewer than ten. The V and J genes are TRBV27 and TRBJ1-1; the D is unclear. Trimming took 7 bases from V and 8 from J, leaving 14 bases between them. Per germline, CDR1 MNHEY and CDR2 SMNVEV (reference sequence). This CDR3 comprises 12 residues. The CDR3 spells CASNDRGEEAFF. The CDR3 region has the DNA TGTGCCAGCAACGACCGAGGTGAGGAAGCTTTCTTT.

This clone was counted once. The chain carries TRBV3-1 (or the pseudogene TRBV3-2) and TRBJ2-3, with D possibly matching TRBD1 (6 bases). The CDR3 sequence is 16 residues long. Looked up from germline, CDR1 is LGHDT and CDR2 is YNNKEL (reference sequence). The germline V and J ends were trimmed by 1 base and 1 base, with 12 bases remaining between them. The CDR3 DNA reads as TGTGCCAGCAGCCAAGGGTCAGGGGTCCGCACAGATACGCAGTATTTT. It specifies CASSQGSGVRTDTQYF.

The chain carries TRBV11-3 and TRBJ1-2; D remains unclear. V was cut by 1 base and J by 0 bases, with 15 bases left in between. In germline, CDR1 is SGHNT, CDR2 YENEEA. The CDR3 has 17 residues. Written as DNA, the CDR3 is TGTGCCAGCAGCTTAGCCCGGGGATTACTTTCTAACTATGGCTACACCTTC. Protein sequence: CASSLARGLLSNYGYTF.

There are many counts of this clone. The chain joins TRBV7-9 to TRBJ1-3; D is uncertain. Germline V gives CDR1 SEHNR, CDR2 FQNEAQ (reference sequence). V was clipped by 5 bases and J by 2 bases, with 10 bases between them. CDR3 length: 14 residues. The CDR3 here is CASSELGTGNTIYF. CDR3 nucleotide sequence: TGTGCCAGCAGCGAACTCGGGACTGGAAACACCATATATTTT.

As concerns this clone: The junction and the germline gene differ at one end; a read error may be behind it. The chain recombines TRBV2 with TRBJ2-1; D remains unclear. From germline, CDR1 is SNHLY and CDR2 FYNNEI. The CDR3 is 12 residues long. CDR3 in DNA: TGTGCCAGCAGTTTGTCAGGCCAACAGAATATCTTC. Translating it yields CASSLSGQQNIF.

The V and J genes are TRBV28 and TRBJ1-4, with 10 positions matching TRBD1. Unmatched junction bases numbered 7, after V lost 7 bases and J lost 8 bases. The CDR3 is 14 amino acids. Germline-derived CDR1 and CDR2 are MDHEN and SYDVKM. The DNA of the CDR3 is TGTGCCAGCACCCCGACAGGGGGCGAAGAAAAACTGTTTTTT. Translation: CASTPTGGEEKLFF.

The chain links TRBV7-9 to TRBJ2-5, with 10 bases lining up with TRBD1. This CDR3 contains 15 residues. V shed 3 bases and J 5 bases; nucleotides not matched to a gene: 6. Germline V CDR1 and CDR2: SEHNR, FQNEAQ (reference sequence). The CDR3 here is CASSFQTGGIETQYF. The CDR3 bases are TGTGCCAGCAGCTTTCAGACAGGGGGCATTGAGACCCAGTACTTC.

The CDR3 sequence: CASSIIGTSAYEQYF. CDR3 nucleotide sequence: TGTGCCAGTAGTATAATAGGGACATCGGCCTACGAGCAGTACTTC. This chain connects TRBV19 to TRBJ2-7, with TRBD1 as a possible D gene (6 bases). The V and J ends lost 2 bases and 2 bases respectively, with 13 bases between them. The CDR3 contains 15 residues. Germline values: CDR1 LNHDA, CDR2 SQIVND (reference sequence). The full variable domain, in which reference TRBV19 and TRBJ2-7 provide the parts outside the CDR3, is DGGITQSPKYLFRKEGQNVTLSCEQNLNHDAMYWYRQDPGQGLRLIYYSQIVNDFQKGDIAEGYSVSREKKESFPLTVTSAQKNPTAFYLCASSIIGTSAYEQYFGPGTRLTVT.

This clone was found once. The chain uses TRBV7-8 and TRBJ1-5, with D unresolved. This CDR3 region has 15 residues. Trimming left V 5 bases short and J 0 bases short, with 11 bases between. CDR1 and CDR2 from the germline V gene are SGHVS and FQNEAQ. The DNA for the CDR3 is TGTGCCAGCAGCGAAGACATACATAGCAATCAGCCCCAGCATTTT. Amino acid sequence: CASSEDIHSNQPQHF.

The V call is TRBV6-5, the J call TRBJ1-1; a possible D gene is TRBD1 (5 bases). There are 13 residues in the CDR3. V was pared by 0 bases and J by 10 bases, with 12 bases between. Germline V CDR1 and CDR2: MNHEY, SVGAGI. In DNA form, the CDR3 reads TGTGCCAGCAGTTACTCAGGGGCACTTGGAGCTTTCTTT. As protein: CASSYSGALGAFF.

This sequence joins TRBV19 and TRBJ1-2, with D unclear. The ends were cut back, 5 bases at V and 1 base at J, with 2 bases in the middle. CDR3 size: 11 residues. CDR1 and CDR2 (germline): LNHDA, SQIVND (reference sequence). CDR3 in amino acids: CASSRNYGYTF. CDR3 nucleotides: TGTGCCAGTAGTCGTAACTATGGCTACACCTTC.

V and J are TRBV6-5 and TRBJ2-1; 9 bases align to TRBD1. Trimming removed 4 bases from V and 8 bases from J; junction bases left unmatched: 9. Germline CDR1 and CDR2: MNHEY and SVGAGI. The CDR3 runs 15 residues. CDR3 protein: CASSSTGTGIYEQFF. DNA for the CDR3: TGTGCCAGCAGTTCTACGGGGACAGGGATCTATGAGCAGTTCTTC.

V is TRBV3-1 (or the pseudogene TRBV3-2) and J is TRBJ1-5, with D tentatively TRBD1 (6 bases). V lost 0 bases to trimming and J lost 4 bases, with 13 bases between them. This CDR3 is built from 16 residues. In germline, CDR1 is LGHDT, CDR2 YNNKEL (reference sequence). This CDR3 reads CASSQDGRTVNQPQHF. CDR3 in DNA: TGTGCCAGCAGCCAAGATGGACGGACAGTGAATCAGCCCCAGCATTTT.

The rearrangement uses TRBV28 and TRBJ1-3; TRBD1 might be the D (6 bases). Germline loops: CDR1 MDHEN, CDR2 SYDVKM. The CDR3 is 15 residues long. V was clipped by 3 bases and J by 4 bases, with 13 bases between them. The DNA for the CDR3 is TGTGCCAGCAGTTTCGACAGGAGTCGGGGAAACACCATATATTTT. This gives the protein CASSFDRSRGNTIYF.

The genes are TRBV7-9 and TRBJ1-1; 10 positions agree with TRBD1. The V gene's germline CDR1 is SEHNR and CDR2 FQNEAQ (reference sequence). This CDR3 is built from 16 residues. Germline trimming cut 5 bases from V and 7 bases from J; bases unmatched to any gene: 13. The CDR3 spells CASSPNPGTGVNEAFF. DNA for the CDR3: TGTGCCAGCAGCCCGAATCCCGGGACAGGGGTTAATGAAGCTTTCTTT.

The V gene is TRBV7-9, the J gene TRBJ2-6, with D perhaps matching TRBD1 (6 bases). V was trimmed by 4 bases and J by 0 bases, leaving 19 bases between them. Germline CDR1 SEHNR, CDR2 FQNEAQ (reference sequence). The CDR3 is 19 amino acids. CDR3 residues: CASSSQRGDRRSGANVLTF. CDR3 DNA sequence: TGTGCCAGCAGCTCCCAAAGGGGTGACAGGCGCTCTGGGGCCAACGTCCTGACTTTC.

The V gene is TRBV5-1, the J gene TRBJ2-7, with D perhaps matching TRBD2 (7 bases). The CDR3 totals 15 residues. V gave up 0 bases and J gave up 2 bases, with 12 bases separating them. The V gene's germline CDR1 is SGHRS and CDR2 YFSETQ. For the CDR3, the DNA is TGCGCCAGCAGCTTGGGAGGGGGGGACCCCTACGAGCAGTACTTC. Translating it yields CASSLGGGDPYEQYF.

The V call is TRBV5-5, the J call TRBJ1-2; D is undetermined. Germline-derived CDR1 and CDR2 are SGHKS and YYEKEE (reference sequence). The CDR3 has 14 residues. Trimming left V 1 base short and J 9 bases short, with 16 bases between. The chain's CDR3 is CASSLFATEQSYTF. DNA for the CDR3: TGTGCCAGCAGCTTGTTTGCGACGGAACAGAGCTACACCTTC. Full variable domain (outside the CDR3, taken from reference TRBV5-5 and TRBJ1-2): DAGVTQSPTHLIKTRGQQVTLRCSPISGHKSVSWYQQVLGQGPQFIFQYYEKEERGRGNFPDRFSARQFPNYSSELNVNALLLGDSALYLCASSLFATEQSYTFGSGTRLTVV.

The CDR3 loop reads CASSLLPGLGTGELFF. The CDR3, as DNA: TGCGCCAGCAGCTTATTGCCGGGACTGGGGACCGGGGAGCTGTTTTTT. The chain joins TRBV5-1 to TRBJ2-2, with D maybe TRBD2 (6 bases). Trimming left V 2 bases short and J 5 bases short, with 16 bases between. The CDR3 is made up of 16 amino acids. Germline V CDR1 and CDR2: SGHRS, YFSETQ.

J is TRBJ1-1 and V is TRBV5-1, with D possibly matching TRBD1 (6 bases). The CDR3 has 14 residues. The V end was cut by 0 bases, the J end by 6 bases, with 12 bases between. Germline assignment: CDR1 SGHRS and CDR2 YFSETQ. The CDR3: CASSLVPQGSEAFF. For the CDR3, the DNA is TGCGCCAGCAGCTTGGTGCCGCAGGGGTCTGAAGCTTTCTTT.

The chain employs TRBV5-1 and TRBJ2-2, with D possibly matching TRBD1 (5 bases). From germline, CDR1 is SGHRS and CDR2 YFSETQ. The CDR3 runs to 14 residues. Trimming stripped 0 bases from V and 6 bases from J, with 9 bases between. The CDR3: CASSLESGPGELFF. Here the CDR3 DNA reads TGCGCCAGCAGCTTGGAGTCAGGGCCCGGGGAGCTGTTTTTT.

The chain is built from TRBV28 and TRBJ2-2, with 7 bases lining up with TRBD1. With V trimmed by 6 bases and J by 4 bases, 8 bases remained unmatched. This CDR3 is 15 amino acids long. The germline V gene has CDR1 MDHEN and CDR2 SYDVKM. The CDR3 region is CASRAGGVGTGELFF. Here the CDR3 DNA reads TGTGCCAGCAGGGCAGGGGGAGTTGGCACCGGGGAGCTGTTTTTT.

This sequence joins TRBV28 and TRBJ2-4; the match to TRBD2 covers 7 bases. This CDR3 is 16 amino acids long. CDR1 and CDR2 from the germline V gene are MDHEN and SYDVKM. Trimming took 2 bases from V and 4 from J; bases not matched to a gene: 8. CDR3 nucleotide sequence: TGTGCCAGCAGTTTAGGTGGGGGGGTCTCGAAAAACATTCAGTACTTC. Its protein product is CASSLGGGVSKNIQYF.

The chain employs TRBV6-1 and TRBJ2-5; a weak D match, TRBD2 (5 bases). Germline V gene data show CDR1 as MNHNS and CDR2 as SASEGT. The CDR3 consists of 11 residues. V lost 3 bases and J lost 7, with 6 bases in between. The CDR3 loop is CASSDGGTQYF. The CDR3 DNA is TGTGCCAGCAGTGATGGAGGGACCCAGTACTTC.

CDR3 DNA: TGTGCCAGCAGCTTCCAACCTAGCGGGACCCCCTACGAGCAGTACGTC. It yields the protein CASSFQPSGTPYEQYV. The chain has TRBV5-6 and TRBJ2-7; 9 nucleotides align to TRBD2. Germline V gene sequence: CDR1 SGHDT, CDR2 YYEEEE. This CDR3 is built from 16 residues. With 2 bases clipped from V and 2 bases from J, the junction kept 8 bases outside the gene matches.

The V and J genes are TRBV4-3 and TRBJ1-2; 10 bases align to TRBD1. The length of the CDR3 is 16 residues. The germline CDR1 and CDR2 sequences are LGHNA and YSLEER. Trimming at V came to 4 bases and at J to 8 bases, leaving 13 bases not matched to a gene. Written as DNA, the CDR3 is TGCGCCAGCAGCCCGGAGATGACAGGGGGCGCGGGAGGCTACACCTTC. This codes for CASSPEMTGGAGGYTF.

V is TRBV7-2 and J is TRBJ2-1; D gene ambiguous. Trimming took off 3 bases at V and 7 bases at J, with 10 bases between the two ends. This CDR3 region has 13 residues. Per the germline V gene, CDR1 is SGHTA and CDR2 is FQGNSA. As DNA, the CDR3 is TGTGCCAGCAGCTTGAGAATCGCTAATGAGCAGTTCTTC. Translated: CASSLRIANEQFF.

The chain recombines TRBV5-5 with TRBJ1-5; D not certain. The germline CDR1 and CDR2 sequences are SGHKS and YYEKEE (reference sequence). The ends were cut back, 0 bases at V and 11 bases at J, with 12 bases in the middle. CDR3 size: 13 residues. CDR3 protein: CASSLVSVEAQHF. For the CDR3, the DNA is TGTGCCAGCAGCTTGGTGTCCGTTGAGGCCCAGCATTTT.

The rearrangement links TRBV15 to TRBJ1-2; D is ambiguous. Trimming pared 0 bases from V and 6 bases from J, leaving 5 bases between. Germline-derived CDR1 and CDR2 are LNHNV and YYDKDF (reference sequence). The CDR3 totals 12 residues. CDR3 loop: CATSRDLNGYTF. The CDR3, as DNA: TGTGCCACCAGCAGAGATCTTAATGGCTACACCTTC.